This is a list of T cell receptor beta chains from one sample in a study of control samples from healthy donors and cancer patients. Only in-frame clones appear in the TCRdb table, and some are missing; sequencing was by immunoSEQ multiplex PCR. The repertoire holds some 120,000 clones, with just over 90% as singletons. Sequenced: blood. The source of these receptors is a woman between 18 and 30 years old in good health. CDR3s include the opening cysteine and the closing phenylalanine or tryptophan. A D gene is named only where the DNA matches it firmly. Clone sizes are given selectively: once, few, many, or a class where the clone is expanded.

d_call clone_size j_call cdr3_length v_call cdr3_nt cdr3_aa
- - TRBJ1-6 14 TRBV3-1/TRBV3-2 TGTGCCAGCAGCCAAGCGGGGATCAATTCACCCCTCCACTTT CASSQAGINSPLHF
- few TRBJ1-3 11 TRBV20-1 TGCAGTGCTAGAACCGGAAACACCATATATTTT CSARTGNTIYF
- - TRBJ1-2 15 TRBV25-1 TGTGCCAGCAGTGATTGGGGGTCCCCTAACTATGGCTACACCTTC CASSDWGSPNYGYTF
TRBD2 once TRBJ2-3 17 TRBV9 TGTGCCAGCAGCGTGGATCCCCGGGGGGGTAGTACAGATACGCAGTATTTT CASSVDPRGGSTDTQYF
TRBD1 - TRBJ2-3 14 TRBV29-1 TGCAGCGTCAACAGGGGATCTAGCACAGATACGCAGTATTTT CSVNRGSSTDTQYF
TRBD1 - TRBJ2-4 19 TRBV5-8 TGTGCCAGCAGCTTGTACCGGGGGGACAGGGGTTGGGACAAAAACATTCAGTACTTC CASSLYRGDRGWDKNIQYF
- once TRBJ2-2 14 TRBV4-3 TGCGCCAGCAGCCTACAACCGGAGGTCGGGGAGCTGTTTTTT CASSLQPEVGELFF
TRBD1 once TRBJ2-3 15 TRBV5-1 TGCGCCAGCAGCCAGCGACAGGGATTCACAGATACGCAGTATTTT CASSQRQGFTDTQYF
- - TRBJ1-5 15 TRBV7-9 TGTGCCAGCAGCCCTGAGACAGGAGGCAATCAGCCCCAGCATTTT CASSPETGGNQPQHF
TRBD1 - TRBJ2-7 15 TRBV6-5 TGTGCCAGCACTGTGGGTGTCAGGGGGAAGTACGAGCAGTACTTC CASTVGVRGKYEQYF
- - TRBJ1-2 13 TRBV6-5 TGTGCCAGCCTTGGGGAAAGGGACTATGGCTACACCTTC CASLGERDYGYTF
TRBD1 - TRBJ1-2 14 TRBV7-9 TGTGCCAGCAGCTCGAGGACAGGGGGCTATGGCTACACCTTC CASSSRTGGYGYTF
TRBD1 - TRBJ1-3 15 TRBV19 TGTGCCAGTAGTATAGGAGACAGGGTCGGAAACACCATATATTTT CASSIGDRVGNTIYF
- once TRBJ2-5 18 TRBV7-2 TGTGCCAGCAGCTTTCGGGGCGCAGGACTGCCACCCCAAGAGACCCAGTACTTC CASSFRGAGLPPQETQYF
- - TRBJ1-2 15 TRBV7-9 TGTGCCAGCAGCCACGACCGACAGGCAATCTATGGCTACACCTTC CASSHDRQAIYGYTF
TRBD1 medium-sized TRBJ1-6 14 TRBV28 TGTGCCAGCAGACCGGGACAGGGGGGTTCACCCCTCCACTTT CASRPGQGGSPLHF
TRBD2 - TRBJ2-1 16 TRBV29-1 TGCAGCGTTCAAGGTGGGAGGACTAGCGTCAACAATGAGCAGTTCTTC CSVQGGRTSVNNEQFF